This T cell receptor (beta chain) stems from a study of Ad26.COV2.S vaccination and SARS-CoV-2 variants. Study at large: In the COV1001 trial, the donor was in the Ad26.COV2.S arm. General observations from the study: Once vaccination had occurred, spike-specific CD8+ and CD4+ T cell responses reportedly showed substantial breadth.

On this clone itself: Its antigen remains unknown. Other DNA sequences in this specimen translate into the identical CDR3.

The data were produced by immunoSEQ multiplex PCR, yet TCRdb's version contains in-frame clones alone and is incomplete. The sample lists about half a million clones; roughly nine tenths were seen once. CDR3 length equals 15 residues. In germline, CDR1 is WNHNN, CDR2 SYGVQD (reference sequence). V shed 0 bases and J shed 2 bases, with 10 bases lying between them. As for treatment: some 20 received Ad26.COV2.S at low or high dose, single or two shots; roughly five received placebo; per-sample allocation not given. The investigators took samples on day 63 after the first vaccine or placebo injection. Boston hosted the donor, who was an adult aged 18-55 years.

This specimen consisted of peripheral blood, obtained in a trial of Ad26.COV2.S vaccine versus placebo. This rearrangement joins TRBV10-1 to TRBJ1-1; D is ambiguous. The TCR was taken from a person aged 18-60 years who received the Ad26.COV2.S COVID-19 vaccine or a placebo. CDR3 sequence (DNA): TGCGCCAGCAGTGAGTCTGGCAGACTCAACACTGAAGCTTTCTTT. This codes for CASSESGRLNTEAFF.